This T cell receptor beta chain emerged from a study of cytomegalovirus exposure and HLA in healthy donors. Study-wide findings and caveats: Association with HLA alleles at 0.05 false discovery rate was found for some 18,000 TCR beta sequences in a later analysis. The study flagged roughly 150 TCR beta chains as cytomegalovirus-associated. Within an earlier analysis, most TCR beta V segments proved productive either about 90% or about 30% of the time.

This PCR relied on a set of 60 Vbeta primers and 13 Jbeta primers. Clones were read by immunoSEQ multiplex PCR, and TCRdb kept only the in-frame ones, dropping some. The sample has about 100,000 clones; 79% are singletons. Samples came from healthy bone marrow donors. In its sample, this clone was seen once. What it binds is unknown. Sequencing was performed on PBMCs. The TCR originated in a female donor in good health and CMV-seropositive.

CDR3 in DNA: TGTGCCAGTAGTTCAGGGGTTTTTCCCGATAGCCAATACGAGCAGTACTTC. Translation: CASSSGVFPDSQYEQYF. The V and J genes are TRBV19 and TRBJ2-7; TRBD1 is a possible D gene (6 bases). Germline V lookup: CDR1 LNHDA, CDR2 SQIVND (reference sequence). The CDR3 has 17 residues. V lost 5 bases and J 4 bases, leaving 24 bases between the germline ends.